Each of the 4 T cell receptor beta chains below was sequenced from the same sample in a study of identical twins. Each CDR3 protein is one row after TCRdb ran MiXCR on the 5' RACE reads. Seen here are hundreds of thousands of distinct CDR3 sequences, 15% to 20% observed once, and the top ten hold around 13%. These same records also appear under a second study, on T cells expressing NK-cell markers.

Sequenced input: PBMCs. The receptors shown here come from a woman aged 18-29 years in good health.

This clonotype was counted between two and nine times. The chain has TRBV15 and TRBJ2-5, with D possibly TRBD2 on 6 matching bases. The V and J ends lost 1 base and 2 bases respectively, with 8 bases between them. The CDR3 totals 14 residues. Germline lookup yields CDR1 LNHNV and CDR2 YYDKDF (reference sequence). CDR3 residues: CATSRGEAQETQYF. The DNA of the CDR3 is TGTGCCACCAGCAGAGGGGAGGCTCAAGAGACCCAGTACTTC.

The chain employs TRBV2 and TRBJ2-7; tentatively, D is TRBD2 (5 bases). V was shortened by 7 bases and J by 0 bases, with 13 bases between the two germline ends. The CDR3 has 14 residues. CDR1 is SNHLY, CDR2 FYNNEI, per germline. The CDR3 protein is CASTIGGSSYEQYF. CDR3 bases: TGTGCCAGCACCATAGGCGGGTCCTCCTACGAGCAGTACTTC.

V gene TRBV30 combines with J gene TRBJ2-1, with 10 bases matching TRBD2. This CDR3 spans 16 amino acids. The J segment lost 0 bases and the V segment lost 1 base, leaving 3 bases of the junction unmatched. The V gene's germline CDR1 is GTSNPN and CDR2 SVGIG (reference sequence). The CDR3 loop reads CAWSEAGGGSYNEQFF. CDR3 DNA sequence: TGTGCCTGGAGTGAAGCGGGAGGGGGCTCCTACAATGAGCAGTTCTTC.

The rearrangement joins TRBV21-1 to TRBJ1-3; the table's D gene call, TRBD1, was not cross checked with the DNA. TRBV21-1 is marked as a pseudogene. The length of the CDR3 is 17 residues. The CDR3 DNA is TGTGCCAGCAGCACGCCGGGAAGATGCTTCTCTGGAAACACCATATATTTT. It yields the protein CASSTPGRCFSGNTIYF.